This is a list of T cell receptor beta chains from one sample in a study of cytomegalovirus exposure and HLA in healthy donors. Generated by immunoSEQ multiplex PCR, the TCRdb table keeps only in-frame clones and is missing some. The table records some 160,000 clones, 75% to 80% of them present only once. Input material: PBMCs. Every receptor here comes from a woman under 40 in good health and CMV-seronegative. CDR3s include the opening cysteine and the closing phenylalanine or tryptophan. A D gene is named only where the DNA matches it firmly. Size is stated for part of the rows, as once, few or many counts, or as a class when the clone is expanded.

TRBV7-2,TRBD1,NA,TRBJ2-1,CASSATGGGYNEQFF,TGTGCCAGCAGCGCGACAGGGGGCGGCTACAATGAGCAGTTCTTC
TRBV5-5,NA,few,TRBJ1-6,CASSSDPQVNSPLHF,TGTGCCAGCAGCTCCGACCCACAGGTTAATTCACCCCTCCACTTT
TRBV5-1,NA,once,TRBJ1-1,CASSLFPTGRKGEAFF,TGCGCCAGCAGCTTGTTTCCCACAGGTAGGAAAGGTGAAGCTTTCTTT
TRBV18,NA,NA,TRBJ2-6,CASSPTRPGANVLTF,TGTGCCAGCTCACCAACACGCCCGGGGGCCAACGTCCTGACTTTC
TRBV28,NA,NA,TRBJ2-2,CASRGNTGELFF,TGTGCCTCTAGGGGGAACACCGGGGAGCTGTTTTTT
TRBV4-3,TRBD1,NA,TRBJ2-7,CASSHSGQGAFEQYF,TGCGCCAGCAGCCATTCTGGACAGGGGGCGTTTGAGCAGTACTTC
TRBV27,NA,NA,TRBJ2-7,CASSLLQGGGYEQYF,TGTGCCAGCAGTTTACTCCAGGGGGGCGGGTACGAGCAGTACTTC
TRBV15,NA,NA,TRBJ1-4,CATSRGRQDATNEKLFF,TGTGCCACCAGCAGAGGAAGGCAGGATGCAACTAATGAAAAACTGTTTTTT
TRBV4-1,NA,few,TRBJ1-6,CASSQEPGSYNSPLHF,TGCGCCAGCAGCCAAGAGCCGGGGTCCTATAATTCACCCCTCCACTTT
TRBV5-6,NA,many,TRBJ1-2,CASSPGETVAGGYTF,TGTGCCAGCAGCCCCGGAGAGACAGTCGCCGGCGGCTACACCTTC
TRBV4-1,NA,NA,TRBJ1-5,CASSQGGGRTQPQHF,TGCGCCAGCAGCCAAGGGGGGGGGCGAACTCAGCCCCAGCATTTT
TRBV30,TRBD1,NA,TRBJ2-2,CAWVPGTANTGELFF,TGTGCCTGGGTACCCGGGACAGCAAACACCGGGGAGCTGTTTTTT
TRBV19,NA,NA,TRBJ2-7,CASSFNSYEQYF,TGTGCCAGTAGTTTCAACAGTTACGAGCAGTACTTC
TRBV27,NA,NA,TRBJ2-3,CASSAWDMSDTQYF,TGTGCCAGCAGTGCCTGGGACATGTCAGATACGCAGTATTTT
TRBV5-1,NA,NA,TRBJ1-1,CASSLAFLNTEAFF,TGCGCCAGCAGCTTGGCTTTCTTGAACACTGAAGCTTTCTTT
TRBV5-4,NA,once,TRBJ2-3,CASRSGMDTDTQYF,TGTGCCAGCCGGTCGGGGATGGACACAGATACGCAGTATTTT
TRBV27,TRBD2,NA,TRBJ2-7,CASRKSGAFSYEQYF,TGTGCCAGCAGAAAAAGCGGGGCCTTCTCCTACGAGCAGTACTTC
TRBV6-5,NA,NA,TRBJ1-5,CASSYVGGPQHF,TGTGCCAGCAGTTACGTGGGGGGGCCCCAGCATTTT
TRBV7-9,NA,NA,TRBJ2-3,CASSFASLGTDTQYF,TGTGCCAGCAGCTTCGCCTCCCTAGGTACAGATACGCAGTATTTT
TRBV6-1,NA,once,TRBJ2-7,CASSAQGPAFYEQYF,TGTGCCAGCAGTGCTCAGGGGCCGGCCTTTTACGAGCAGTACTTC
TRBV7-3,NA,NA,TRBJ2-7,CASSLTTGYEQYF,TGTGCCAGCAGTTTAACCACAGGGTACGAGCAGTACTTC
TRBV29-1,TRBD1,NA,TRBJ1-1,CSVEVRSGGIGAFF,TGCAGCGTTGAAGTTAGATCAGGGGGAATAGGAGCTTTCTTT
TRBV7-6,NA,NA,TRBJ2-3,CASSSPGTGADTQYF,TGTGCCAGCAGCTCCCCGGGGACTGGTGCAGATACGCAGTATTTT
TRBV29-1,TRBD1,NA,TRBJ1-5,CSVGDSINQPQHF,TGCAGCGTTGGGGACAGCATCAATCAGCCCCAGCATTTT
TRBV11-2,NA,NA,TRBJ2-7,CASSLAASSASSYEQYF,TGTGCCAGCAGCTTAGCGGCCAGTAGCGCCAGCTCCTACGAGCAGTACTTC
TRBV7-6,TRBD1,NA,TRBJ1-4,CASSDRGPTNEKLFF,TGTGCCAGCAGCGACAGGGGCCCAACTAATGAAAAACTGTTTTTT
TRBV2,NA,NA,TRBJ1-3,CASTSSRGGSGNTIYF,TGTGCCAGCACCTCCTCCCGTGGGGGGAGTGGAAACACCATATATTTT
TRBV7-8,NA,NA,TRBJ2-7,CASSLVELRPYEQYF,TGTGCCAGCAGCTTAGTTGAACTGCGGCCGTACGAGCAGTACTTC
TRBV6-1,NA,NA,TRBJ2-7,CASSEKGLFGSYEQYF,TGTGCCAGCAGTGAAAAGGGACTCTTCGGCTCCTACGAGCAGTACTTC
TRBV27,NA,NA,TRBJ2-3,CASRSTTDTQYF,TGTGCCAGCAGGTCGACTACAGATACGCAGTATTTT
TRBV6-1,NA,NA,TRBJ2-5,CASSEGWAGETQYF,TGTGCCAGCAGTGAAGGCTGGGCTGGCGAGACCCAGTACTTC
TRBV6-5,NA,few,TRBJ1-1,CASGGTEAFF,TGTGCCAGTGGGGGGACTGAAGCTTTCTTT
TRBV27,NA,many,TRBJ1-2,CASSSGSRGYTF,TGTGCCAGCAGTTCCGGGTCTCGGGGCTACACCTTC
TRBV10-2,NA,few,TRBJ1-2,CASSLQGLDGYTF,TGCGCCAGCTCTCTCCAGGGACTAGATGGCTACACCTTC
TRBV6-6,NA,few,TRBJ1-1,CASTVGDTEAFF,TGTGCCAGCACCGTAGGGGACACTGAAGCTTTCTTT
TRBV5-4,TRBD1,NA,TRBJ2-5,CASSLGDRGFEETQYF,TGTGCCAGCAGCTTGGGGGACAGGGGATTTGAAGAGACCCAGTACTTC
TRBV9,TRBD1,NA,TRBJ1-2,CASSVDLDGTGGYYGYTF,TGTGCCAGCAGCGTAGATCTCGATGGGACAGGGGGCTACTATGGCTACACCTTC
TRBV2,TRBD1,NA,TRBJ2-6,CASNKGTEANVLTF,TGTGCCAGCAACAAAGGGACAGAAGCCAACGTCCTGACTTTC
TRBV27,NA,NA,TRBJ2-7,CASSPGYGYEQYF,TGTGCCAGCAGTCCAGGGTACGGCTACGAGCAGTACTTC
TRBV2,TRBD2,NA,TRBJ2-5,CASSRLAGGIQETQYF,TGTGCCAGCAGTCGACTAGCGGGGGGGATCCAAGAGACCCAGTACTTC
TRBV5-1,NA,NA,TRBJ2-1,CASSLEMDMYNEQFF,TGCGCCAGCAGCTTGGAAATGGACATGTACAATGAGCAGTTCTTC
TRBV11-2,NA,few,TRBJ1-3,CASSTLGTRFSGNTIYF,TGTGCCAGCAGCACTCTCGGGACAAGGTTCTCTGGAAACACCATATATTTT
TRBV7-2,NA,few,TRBJ2-3,CASSLSGITSTDTQYF,TGTGCCAGCAGCCTCTCAGGGATAACTAGCACAGATACGCAGTATTTT
TRBV10-3,TRBD1,NA,TRBJ1-4,CAISTPGQGFEKLFF,TGTGCCATCAGTACCCCGGGACAGGGGTTTGAAAAACTGTTTTTT
TRBV4-1,TRBD2,few,TRBJ2-2,CASSQVGSGGISGELFF,TGCGCCAGCAGCCAAGTCGGCAGCGGGGGGATATCCGGGGAGCTGTTTTTT